This T cell receptor (beta chain) derives from a study of radiation and T cells in renal cell carcinoma (dated by TCRdb to about 2020). In the study overall: In total, 50 or so samples underwent TCR beta sequencing: approximately 26 tumors plus 27 peripheral blood samples. The last blood draw occurred 4 weeks after radiation, at the same time as nephrectomy. In the 45 to 65 samples combined, around 3.7 million unique CDR3 nucleotide sequences were found, encoding 2 million to 3 million unique CDR3 amino acid sequences.

Broad study findings and their caveats: Dynamics of the blood repertoire were not tracked past 4 weeks after treatment. In blood, the top tumor clonotypes increased from baseline to 2 weeks after radiation and then shrank by 4 weeks, which suggests a temporary expansion of tumor-resident clones. No pretreatment tumor biopsies were available, so the baseline intratumoral presence of clonotypes could not be determined. Effects of radiation dose or scheduling on the TCR repertoire could not be addressed with the single-armed trial design.

The time point label of this sample denotes: blood 4 weeks post-SBRT, at nephrectomy. This specimen's treatment or condition label, per the study, means: 15 Gy SBRT to primary tumor, nephrectomy 4 weeks later. The samples were obtained from a clinical trial, where primary renal cell carcinomas were treated with 15 Gy stereotactic body radiation therapy and then removed by nephrectomy 4 weeks afterward. To follow tumor-enriched clonotypes, serial peripheral blood was collected from radiation-treated patients at baseline and at 2 weeks and 4 weeks after SBRT. All patients had renal cell carcinoma with clear cell pathology. The QIAamp DNA Blood Mini Kit (Qiagen) was used to prepare genomic DNA for TCR sequencing. The analyses included only samples that passed all quality control checks. TCR beta libraries were generated from genomic DNA with the immunoSEQ kit, following the manufacturer's recommendations. Library preparation used a first multiplex PCR with proprietary primers, then a second PCR adding unique barcodes, with bead cleanups after each round. A kit-provided positive control reaction and a negative control reaction were included in every sample batch. The final libraries were assessed on an Agilent 4200 TapeStation D1000 ScreenTape, pooled by volume, and quantified by qPCR. Sequencing was performed on an Illumina NextSeq500 using a MidOutput 150-cycle cartridge, with 156 Read1 cycles, 15 Index1 cycles, and the kit custom primers. The pooled library was loaded at about 1 pM, with an approximately 20% PhiX control spiked in. The study's own analysis went as follows. Vendor-processed data were analyzed in R, and a clonotype was defined as all T cells sharing the same CDR3 nucleotide sequence. In the clone abundance analyses, frequencies in each sample were normalized to that sample's 10,000 most abundant clones. Public T cell clones, which averaged fewer than five per sample, were excluded before analysis. An abundance difference of at least 32-fold between compartments was the criterion for calling clonotypes tumor-enriched or baseline blood-enriched. Clonotypes expanded or contracted between blood time points were identified with a beta-binomial differential abundance model. The Baroni-Urbani and Buser coefficient was used to measure tumor-blood repertoire similarity, and groups were compared with two-tailed Wilcoxon tests in R. Entries here come from immuneACCESS through TCRdb and include only in-frame sequences with V and J called. Some clones fail to appear in such tables; in the studies checked, an unresolved V gene covers under half of the shortfall, and the cause of the remainder is unknown. V and J calls and clone size are those listed in that table; D and trimming were worked out from the DNA. A total of around 100,000 clones appear in this sample, around 80% of them only once. The biggest ten clones account for 6% to 9% of the sample.

According to the germline V gene (reference sequence), CDR1 reads WNHNN and CDR2 reads SYGVQD. Reading from cysteine to phenylalanine, the CDR3 counts 16 amino acids. The only DNA kept is the CDR3, 48 bases in frame from the first base. Trimming accounts for 0 bases at V and 2 bases at J, while the number of junction bases matched to no gene is 4. About this clone: Its antigen is still unknown. No much larger clone exists at a distance of one base, and base qualities are not known.

The clonotype was recovered from a man aged 55 to 70 with renal cell carcinoma. The chain is assembled from TRBV10-1 and TRBJ2-3; 8 of the junction bases match TRBD2. This specimen consisted of blood, obtained from a patient whose treatment included radiotherapy and nephrectomy. The nucleotide sequence is given as TGCGCCAGCAGTGAGTCGATTAGCGGGGCCACAGATACGCAGTATTTT. Its protein reads: CASSESISGATDTQYF.